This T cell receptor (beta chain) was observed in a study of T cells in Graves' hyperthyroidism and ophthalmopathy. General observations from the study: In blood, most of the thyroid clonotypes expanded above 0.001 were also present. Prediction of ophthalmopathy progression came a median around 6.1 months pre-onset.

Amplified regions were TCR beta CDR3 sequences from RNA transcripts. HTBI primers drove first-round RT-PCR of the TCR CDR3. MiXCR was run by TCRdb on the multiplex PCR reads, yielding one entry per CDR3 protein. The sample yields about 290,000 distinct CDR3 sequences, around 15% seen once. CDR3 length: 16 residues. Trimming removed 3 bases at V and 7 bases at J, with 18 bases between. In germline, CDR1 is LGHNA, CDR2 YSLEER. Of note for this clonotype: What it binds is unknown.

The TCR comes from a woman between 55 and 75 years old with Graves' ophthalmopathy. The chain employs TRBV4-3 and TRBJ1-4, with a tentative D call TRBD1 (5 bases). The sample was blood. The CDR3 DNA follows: TGCGCCAGCAGCCAGGACTGGGGGGACGGTAGTGAAAAACTGTTTTTT. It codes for CASSQDWGDGSEKLFF.